The clone carrying this TCR beta chain occurred a few times. The antigen remains unidentified. Per sample, at least 6 micrograms of total RNA were extracted. This record belongs to a study of blood T cells in healthy people across ages. Study-level points and caveats: Samples with more naive T cells showed higher observed beta diversity. A greater number of naive CD4+ cells and higher diversity distinguished long-lived donors from aged donors.

A sample-barcoded 5' primer and a J-beta primer mix were used in a second PCR of roughly 7 to 12 cycles. TCRdb re-called the 5' RACE reads through MiXCR, storing one row per CDR3 protein. Here the sample spans about a million distinct CDR3 sequences, around 48% being singletons. The germline V gene has CDR1 SEHNR and CDR2 FQNEAQ (reference sequence). V dropped 7 bases and J dropped 4; count of bases not matched to a gene: 9. The CDR3 spans 15 residues. This rearrangement joins TRBV7-9 to TRBJ2-7; 11 bases match TRBD2. The sequence was obtained from a man aged 25-45 years in good health. The sequenced material came from blood. The DNA of the CDR3 is TGTGCCAGCACCAATAGCGGGGGGGAAGAATACGAGCAGTACTTC. Its protein is CASTNSGGEEYEQYF.